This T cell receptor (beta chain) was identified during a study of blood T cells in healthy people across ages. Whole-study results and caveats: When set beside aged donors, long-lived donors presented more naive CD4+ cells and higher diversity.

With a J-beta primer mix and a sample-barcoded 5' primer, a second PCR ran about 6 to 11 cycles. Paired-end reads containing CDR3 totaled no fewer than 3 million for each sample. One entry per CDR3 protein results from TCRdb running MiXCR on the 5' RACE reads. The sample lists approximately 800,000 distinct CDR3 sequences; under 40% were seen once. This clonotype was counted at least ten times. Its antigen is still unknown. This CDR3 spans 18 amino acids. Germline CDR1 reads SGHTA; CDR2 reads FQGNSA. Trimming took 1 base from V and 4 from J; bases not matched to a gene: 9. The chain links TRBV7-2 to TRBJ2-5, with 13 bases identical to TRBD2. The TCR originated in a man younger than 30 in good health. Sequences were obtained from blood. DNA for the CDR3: TGTGCCAGCAGCTTAGGAACTAGCGGGGGGGGGCGTCGAGAGACCCAGTACTTC. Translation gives CASSLGTSGGGRRETQYF.